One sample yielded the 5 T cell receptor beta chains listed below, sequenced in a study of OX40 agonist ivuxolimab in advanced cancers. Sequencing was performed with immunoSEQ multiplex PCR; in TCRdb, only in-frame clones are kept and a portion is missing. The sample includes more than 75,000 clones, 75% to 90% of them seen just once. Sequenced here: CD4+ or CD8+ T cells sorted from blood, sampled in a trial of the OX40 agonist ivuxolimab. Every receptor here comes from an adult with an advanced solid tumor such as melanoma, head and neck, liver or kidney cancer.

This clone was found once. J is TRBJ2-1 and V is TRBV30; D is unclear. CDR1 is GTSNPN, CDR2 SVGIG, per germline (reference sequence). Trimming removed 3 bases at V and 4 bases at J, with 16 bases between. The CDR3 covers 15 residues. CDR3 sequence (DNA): TGTGCCTGGAGCCCGGATCAACAGCCTTACAATGAGCAGTTCTTC. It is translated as CAWSPDQQPYNEQFF.

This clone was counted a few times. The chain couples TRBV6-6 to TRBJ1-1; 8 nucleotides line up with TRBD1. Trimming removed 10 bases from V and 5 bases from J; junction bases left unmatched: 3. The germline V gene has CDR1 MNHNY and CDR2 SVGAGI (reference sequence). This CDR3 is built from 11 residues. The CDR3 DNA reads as TGTGCCACAGGGGGCGGGACTGAAGCTTTCTTT. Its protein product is CATGGGTEAFF.

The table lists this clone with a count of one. The CDR3 region is CASSLGGSNQPQHF. DNA for the CDR3: TGTGCCAGCAGCCTCGGGGGGAGCAATCAGCCCCAGCATTTT. The chain carries TRBV5-6 and TRBJ1-5; tentative D call: TRBD1 (5 bases). Deletions cut 4 bases from V and 1 base from J, with 9 bases between. The CDR3 extends over 14 amino acids. Germline lookup yields CDR1 SGHDT and CDR2 YYEEEE.

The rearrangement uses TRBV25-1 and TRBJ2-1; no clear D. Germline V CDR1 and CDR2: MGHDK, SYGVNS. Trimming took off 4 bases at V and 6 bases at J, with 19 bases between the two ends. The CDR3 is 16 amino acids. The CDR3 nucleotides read TGTGCCAGCAGTGCCCCGCCGGCAGTAGCTTCCAATGAGCAGTTCTTC. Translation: CASSAPPAVASNEQFF.

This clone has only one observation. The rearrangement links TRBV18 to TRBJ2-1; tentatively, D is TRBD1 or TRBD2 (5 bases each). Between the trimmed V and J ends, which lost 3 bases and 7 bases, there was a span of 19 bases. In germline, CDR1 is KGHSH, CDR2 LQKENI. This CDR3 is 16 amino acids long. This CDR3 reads CASSPQIRDLGNEQFF. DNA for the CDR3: TGTGCCAGCTCACCCCAAATTCGGGACCTTGGGAATGAGCAGTTCTTC.